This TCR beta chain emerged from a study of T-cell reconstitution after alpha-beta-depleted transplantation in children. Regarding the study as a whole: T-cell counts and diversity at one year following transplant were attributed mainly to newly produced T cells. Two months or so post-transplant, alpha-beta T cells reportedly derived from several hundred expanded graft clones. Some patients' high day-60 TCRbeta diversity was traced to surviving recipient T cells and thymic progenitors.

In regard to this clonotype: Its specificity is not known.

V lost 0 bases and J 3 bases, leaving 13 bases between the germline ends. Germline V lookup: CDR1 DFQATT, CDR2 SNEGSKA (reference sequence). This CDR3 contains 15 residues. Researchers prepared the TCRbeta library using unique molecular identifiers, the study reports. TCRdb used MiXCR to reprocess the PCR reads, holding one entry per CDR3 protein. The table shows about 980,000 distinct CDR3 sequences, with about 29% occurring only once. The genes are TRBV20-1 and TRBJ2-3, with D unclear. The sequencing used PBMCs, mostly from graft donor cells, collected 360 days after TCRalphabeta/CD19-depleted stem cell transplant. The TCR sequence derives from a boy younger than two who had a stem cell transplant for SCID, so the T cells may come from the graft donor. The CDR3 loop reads CSARDHLRITDTQYF. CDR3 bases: TGCAGTGCTAGAGATCATTTGCGAATTACAGATACGCAGTATTTT.